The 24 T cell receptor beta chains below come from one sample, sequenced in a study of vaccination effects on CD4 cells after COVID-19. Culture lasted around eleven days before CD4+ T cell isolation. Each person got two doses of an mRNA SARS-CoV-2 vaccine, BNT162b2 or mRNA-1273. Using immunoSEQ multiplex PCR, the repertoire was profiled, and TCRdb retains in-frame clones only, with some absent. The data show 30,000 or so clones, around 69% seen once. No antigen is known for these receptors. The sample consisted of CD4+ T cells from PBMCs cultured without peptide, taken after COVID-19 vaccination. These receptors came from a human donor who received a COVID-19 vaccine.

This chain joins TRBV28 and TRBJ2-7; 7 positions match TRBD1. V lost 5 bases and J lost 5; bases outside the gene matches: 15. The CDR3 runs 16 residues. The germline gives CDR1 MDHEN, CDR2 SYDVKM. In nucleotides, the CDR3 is TGTGCCAGCAGTCCGCGACCGGGACAGAGGTTGAACGAGCAGTACTTC. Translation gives CASSPRPGQRLNEQYF.

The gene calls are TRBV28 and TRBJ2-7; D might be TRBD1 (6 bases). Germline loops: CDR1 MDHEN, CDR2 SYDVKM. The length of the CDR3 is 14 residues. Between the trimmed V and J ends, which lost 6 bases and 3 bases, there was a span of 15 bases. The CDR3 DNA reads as TGTGCCAGCAGACAAGGGGGTCCGAACTACGAGCAGTACTTC. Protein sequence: CASRQGGPNYEQYF.

CDR3 residues: CASSYKPLLGVPTDTQYF. The CDR3 region has the DNA TGTGCCAGCAGCTACAAACCTTTACTCGGGGTCCCCACAGATACGCAGTATTTT. The chain combines TRBV7-8 with TRBJ2-3, with D possibly matching TRBD2 (5 bases). V lost 4 bases to trimming and J lost 2 bases, with 22 bases between them. The germline gives CDR1 SGHVS, CDR2 FQNEAQ. CDR3 length: 18 residues.

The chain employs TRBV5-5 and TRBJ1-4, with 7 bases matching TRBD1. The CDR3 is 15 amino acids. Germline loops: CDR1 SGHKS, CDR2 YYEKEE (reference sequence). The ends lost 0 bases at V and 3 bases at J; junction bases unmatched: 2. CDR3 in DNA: TGTGCCAGCAGCTTGGGAGACAGGGCTAATGAAAAACTGTTTTTT. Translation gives CASSLGDRANEKLFF. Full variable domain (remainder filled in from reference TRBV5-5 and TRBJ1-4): DAGVTQSPTHLIKTRGQQVTLRCSPISGHKSVSWYQQVLGQGPQFIFQYYEKEERGRGNFPDRFSARQFPNYSSELNVNALLLGDSALYLCASSLGDRANEKLFFGSGTQLSVL.

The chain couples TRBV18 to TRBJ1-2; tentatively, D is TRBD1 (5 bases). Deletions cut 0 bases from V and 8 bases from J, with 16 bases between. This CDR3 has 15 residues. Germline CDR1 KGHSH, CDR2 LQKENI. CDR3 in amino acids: CASSPPRTTPMGYTF. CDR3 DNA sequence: TGTGCCAGCTCACCACCGAGGACAACACCGATGGGCTACACCTTC.

The CDR3 bases are TGTGCCAGCAGGCCCCCCCTCGGCGGGAACACTGAAGCTTTCTTT. It yields the protein CASRPPLGGNTEAFF. The chain employs TRBV6-5 and TRBJ1-1; no clear D gene. The V gene's germline CDR1 is MNHEY and CDR2 SVGAGI. The CDR3 contains 15 residues. The V gene lost 6 bases and the J gene lost 1 base, with 15 bases spanning the gap.

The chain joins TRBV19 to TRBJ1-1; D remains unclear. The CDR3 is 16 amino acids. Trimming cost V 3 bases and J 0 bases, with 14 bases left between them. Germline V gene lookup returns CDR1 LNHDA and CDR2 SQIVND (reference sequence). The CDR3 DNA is TGTGCCAGTAGTATCTATTTGCGGACCATGAACACTGAAGCTTTCTTT. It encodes CASSIYLRTMNTEAFF. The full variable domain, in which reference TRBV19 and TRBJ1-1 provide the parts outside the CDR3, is DGGITQSPKYLFRKEGQNVTLSCEQNLNHDAMYWYRQDPGQGLRLIYYSQIVNDFQKGDIAEGYSVSREKKESFPLTVTSAQKNPTAFYLCASSIYLRTMNTEAFFGQGTRLTVV.

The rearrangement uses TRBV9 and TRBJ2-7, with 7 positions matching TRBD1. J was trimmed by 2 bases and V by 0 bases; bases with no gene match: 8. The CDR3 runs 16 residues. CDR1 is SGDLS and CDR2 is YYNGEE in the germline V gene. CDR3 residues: CASSVGGGAGAYEQYF. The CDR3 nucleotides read TGTGCCAGCAGCGTAGGAGGGGGCGCAGGTGCCTACGAGCAGTACTTC.

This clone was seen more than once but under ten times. CDR3 sequence (DNA): TGCGCCAGCAGCCCGGACAGCAATCAGCCCCAGCATTTT. This translates into CASSPDSNQPQHF. V and J are TRBV5-1 and TRBJ1-5; no reliable D call. This CDR3 has 13 residues. The V and J ends lost 4 bases and 1 base respectively, with 6 bases between them. Germline CDR1 and CDR2: SGHRS and YFSETQ.

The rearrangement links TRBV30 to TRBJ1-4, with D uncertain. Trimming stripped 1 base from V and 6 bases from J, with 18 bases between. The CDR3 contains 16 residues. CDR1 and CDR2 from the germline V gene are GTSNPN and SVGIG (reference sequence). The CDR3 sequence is CAWSGRRGRFDEKLFF. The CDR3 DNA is TGTGCCTGGAGTGGGAGGCGCGGCCGATTTGATGAAAAACTGTTTTTT. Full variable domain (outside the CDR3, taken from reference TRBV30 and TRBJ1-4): SQTIHQWPATLVQPVGSPLSLECTVEGTSNPNLYWYRQAAGRGLQLLFYSVGIGQISSEVPQNLSASRPQDRQFILSSKKLLLSDSGFYLCAWSGRRGRFDEKLFFGSGTQLSVL.

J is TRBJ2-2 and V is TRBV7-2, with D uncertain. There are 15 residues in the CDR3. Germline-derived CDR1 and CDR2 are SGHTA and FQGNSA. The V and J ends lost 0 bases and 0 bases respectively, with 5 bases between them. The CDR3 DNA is TGTGCCAGCAGCTTAGCAGAGTCGAACACCGGGGAGCTGTTTTTT. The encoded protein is CASSLAESNTGELFF.

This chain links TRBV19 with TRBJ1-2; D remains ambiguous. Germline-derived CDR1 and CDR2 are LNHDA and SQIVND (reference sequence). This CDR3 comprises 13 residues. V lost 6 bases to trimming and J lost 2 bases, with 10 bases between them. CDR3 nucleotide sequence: TGTGCCAGTAGGGGCCGGGGAAACTATGGCTACACCTTC. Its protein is CASRGRGNYGYTF.

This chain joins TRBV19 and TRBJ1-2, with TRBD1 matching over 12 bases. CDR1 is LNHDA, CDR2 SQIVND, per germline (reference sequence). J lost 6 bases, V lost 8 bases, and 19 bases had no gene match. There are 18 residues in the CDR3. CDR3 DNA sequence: TGTGCCAGTGCCAAGAAACCGGGACAGGGGGCGTCGGATAATGGCTACACCTTC. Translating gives CASAKKPGQGASDNGYTF.

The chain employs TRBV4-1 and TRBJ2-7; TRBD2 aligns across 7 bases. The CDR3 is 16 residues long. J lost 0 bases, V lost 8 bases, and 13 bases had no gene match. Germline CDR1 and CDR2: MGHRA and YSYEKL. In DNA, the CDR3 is TGCGCCAGCCGCAGCGGGGACCCCAGGCTCTCCTACGAGCAGTACTTC. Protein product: CASRSGDPRLSYEQYF.

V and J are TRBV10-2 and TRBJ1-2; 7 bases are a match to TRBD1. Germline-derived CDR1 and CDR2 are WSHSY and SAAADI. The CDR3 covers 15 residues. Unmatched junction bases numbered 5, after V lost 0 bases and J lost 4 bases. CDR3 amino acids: CASSESNRGSYGYTF. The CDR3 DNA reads TGCGCCAGCAGTGAGTCGAACAGGGGAAGCTATGGCTACACCTTC.

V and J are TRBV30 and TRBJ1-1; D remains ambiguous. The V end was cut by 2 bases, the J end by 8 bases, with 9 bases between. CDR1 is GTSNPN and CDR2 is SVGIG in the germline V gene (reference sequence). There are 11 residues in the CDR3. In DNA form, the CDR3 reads TGTGCCTGGAGTTCACTGGGCGAAGCTTTCTTT. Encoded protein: CAWSSLGEAFF.

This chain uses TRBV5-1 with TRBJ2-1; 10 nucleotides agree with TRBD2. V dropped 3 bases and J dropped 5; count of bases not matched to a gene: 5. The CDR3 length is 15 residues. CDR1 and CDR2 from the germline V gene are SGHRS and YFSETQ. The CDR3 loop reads CASSSTSGTDNEQFF. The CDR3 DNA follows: TGCGCCAGCAGCTCCACTAGCGGGACAGACAATGAGCAGTTCTTC.

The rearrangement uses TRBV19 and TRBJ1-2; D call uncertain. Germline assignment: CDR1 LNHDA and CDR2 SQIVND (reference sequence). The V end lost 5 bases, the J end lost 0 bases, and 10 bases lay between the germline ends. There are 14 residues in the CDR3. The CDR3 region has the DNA TGTGCCAGTAGTCAGACGGTAGCTAACTATGGCTACACCTTC. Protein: CASSQTVANYGYTF. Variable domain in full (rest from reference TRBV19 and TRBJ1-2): DGGITQSPKYLFRKEGQNVTLSCEQNLNHDAMYWYRQDPGQGLRLIYYSQIVNDFQKGDIAEGYSVSREKKESFPLTVTSAQKNPTAFYLCASSQTVANYGYTFGSGTRLTVV.

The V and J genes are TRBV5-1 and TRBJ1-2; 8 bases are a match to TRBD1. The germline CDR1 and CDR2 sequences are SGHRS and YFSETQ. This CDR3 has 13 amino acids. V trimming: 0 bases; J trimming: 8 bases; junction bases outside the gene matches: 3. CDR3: CASSLDRGEGYTF. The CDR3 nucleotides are TGCGCCAGCAGCTTGGACAGGGGGGAAGGCTACACCTTC.

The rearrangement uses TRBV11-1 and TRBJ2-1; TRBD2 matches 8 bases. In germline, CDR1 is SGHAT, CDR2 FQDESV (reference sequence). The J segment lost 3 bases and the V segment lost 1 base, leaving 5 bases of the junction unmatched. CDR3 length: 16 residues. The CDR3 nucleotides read TGTGCCAGCAGCTTAGGGGGGGGGACTAGCTACAATGAGCAGTTCTTC. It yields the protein CASSLGGGTSYNEQFF.

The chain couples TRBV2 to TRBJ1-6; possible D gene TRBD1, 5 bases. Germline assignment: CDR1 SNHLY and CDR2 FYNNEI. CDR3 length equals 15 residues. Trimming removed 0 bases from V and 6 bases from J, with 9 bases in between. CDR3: CASSEALDSNSPLHF. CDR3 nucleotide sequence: TGTGCCAGCAGTGAAGCGCTTGACAGTAATTCACCCCTCCACTTT.

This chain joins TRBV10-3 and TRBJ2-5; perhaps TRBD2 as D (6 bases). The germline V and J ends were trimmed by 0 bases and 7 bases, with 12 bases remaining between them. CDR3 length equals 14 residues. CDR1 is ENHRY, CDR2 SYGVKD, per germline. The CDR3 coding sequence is TGTGCCATCAGTGAGTCGGGGGGTCCACGGACCCAGTACTTC. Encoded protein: CAISESGGPRTQYF.

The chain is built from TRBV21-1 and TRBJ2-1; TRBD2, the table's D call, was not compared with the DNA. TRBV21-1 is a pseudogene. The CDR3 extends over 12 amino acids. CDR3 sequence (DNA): TGTGCCAGCAGCACCTTAGCGGGAGAGCAGTTCTTC. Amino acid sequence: CASSTLAGEQFF.

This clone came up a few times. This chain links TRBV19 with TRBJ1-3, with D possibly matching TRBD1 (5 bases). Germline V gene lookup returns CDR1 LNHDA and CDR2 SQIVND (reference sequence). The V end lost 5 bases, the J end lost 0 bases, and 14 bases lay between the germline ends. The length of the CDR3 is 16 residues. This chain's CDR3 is CASSLTQGSSGNTIYF. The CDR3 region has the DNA TGTGCCAGTAGTCTTACGCAGGGCTCCTCTGGAAACACCATATATTTT.